The next 8 T cell receptor beta chains were all read from a single sample in a study of T-cell reconstitution after alpha-beta-depleted transplantation in children. This sample's TCRbeta library carried unique molecular identifier barcodes. One entry per CDR3 protein, called by TCRdb with MiXCR from the PCR reads. This sample has 150,000 to 200,000 distinct CDR3 sequences, with 8.5% to 14% found just once. The material was PBMCs, obtained before TCRalphabeta/CD19-depleted stem cell transplant. The receptors shown here come from a boy aged 2 to 10 with acute myeloid leukemia, due to receive a stem cell transplant.

This clonotype appeared many times. The rearrangement joins TRBV6-5 to TRBJ1-1; no reliable D call. The CDR3 is 14 amino acids. The germline gives CDR1 MNHEY, CDR2 SVGAGI. With 2 bases removed from V and 4 bases from J, the gap between germline ends came to 11 bases. The CDR3 coding sequence is TGTGCCAGCAGTTACGGCGGTTCGGGCACTGAAGCTTTCTTT. Its translation: CASSYGGSGTEAFF.

Ten or more counts support this clonotype. The chain employs TRBV27 and TRBJ1-5; tentative D call: TRBD1 (5 bases). The CDR3 loop spans 20 amino acids. Germline lookup yields CDR1 MNHEY and CDR2 SMNVEV (reference sequence). With 5 bases removed from V and 1 base from J, the gap between germline ends came to 27 bases. The CDR3 DNA reads TGTGCCAGCAGTCTGAAACCCCCCGCGGGACCCTGGGCGAGCAATCAGCCCCAGCATTTT. It specifies CASSLKPPAGPWASNQPQHF.

This clonotype was counted ten times or more. The chain links TRBV12-3 or TRBV12-4 to TRBJ2-5; TRBD1 is a possible D gene (6 bases). Trimming cost V 5 bases and J 2 bases, with 9 bases left between them. The CDR3 is made up of 13 amino acids. DNA of the CDR3: TGTGCCAGCAGTCGGACAGAGCAAGAGACCCAGTACTTC. Its protein product is CASSRTEQETQYF.

This clonotype came up many times. This rearrangement joins TRBV7-6 to TRBJ2-7; 9 bases are a match to TRBD1. Trimming took 3 bases from V and 6 from J; bases not matched to a gene: 6. CDR3 size: 14 residues. Germline V CDR1 and CDR2: SGHVS, FNYEAQ. This CDR3 is CASSLGGTGLEQYF. The CDR3 DNA reads TGTGCCAGCAGCTTGGGGGGGACAGGGCTCGAGCAGTACTTC.

This clonotype was recorded many times. The chain couples TRBV29-1 to TRBJ2-1; 11 bases are shared with TRBD2. This CDR3 has 14 amino acids. V gave up 3 bases and J gave up 6 bases; unmatched junction bases: 4. Germline CDR1 and CDR2: SQVTM and ANQGSEA. CDR3 DNA: TGCAGCGTTGACTTTAGCGGGAGGGGCAATGAGCAGTTCTTC. Translated, it gives CSVDFSGRGNEQFF.

This clonotype was seen ten or more times. The chain uses TRBV6-5 and TRBJ1-2; weak D call: TRBD1 (5 bases). The V end lost 0 bases, the J end lost 4 bases, and 15 bases lay between the germline ends. The CDR3 runs to 16 residues. Germline V gene sequence: CDR1 MNHEY, CDR2 SVGAGI. CDR3 sequence: CASSYSIITGVYGYTF. DNA of the CDR3: TGTGCCAGCAGTTACTCGATAATAACAGGTGTCTATGGCTACACCTTC.

In its sample, this clonotype was seen a few times. A read error may produce the germline difference seen at one junction end. The V and J genes are TRBV27 and TRBJ1-2; unclear D gene. Per germline, CDR1 MNHEY and CDR2 SMNVEV (reference sequence). The CDR3 contains 13 residues. CDR3 protein: CASSSGVNYGDTF. CDR3 DNA: TGTGCCAGCAGTTCCGGGGTTAACTATGGCGACACCTTC.

This clonotype has ten or more counts. The chain is built from TRBV12-3 or TRBV12-4 and TRBJ2-1, with 12 bases matching TRBD2. This CDR3 contains 14 residues. V was pared by 4 bases and J by 9 bases, with 4 bases of the junction left unmatched. DNA for the CDR3: TGTGCCAGCAGTTGGACGACTAGCGGGAGTGAGCAGTTCTTC. Protein: CASSWTTSGSEQFF.